The sequence of this TCR beta chain was determined in a study of early T cells in non-severe SARS-CoV-2 infection. For the study at large: Sequencing targeted bulk RNA from unsorted whole blood, leaving chains unpaired.

CDR3 size: 12 residues. V shed 4 bases and J shed 4 bases, with 8 bases lying between them. Germline V gene sequence: CDR1 SGDLS, CDR2 YYNGEE. This clonotype showed up just a few times. Researchers attached unique molecular identifiers to individual cDNA molecules. TCRdb re-derived calls from the 5' RACE reads in MiXCR, one entry per CDR3 protein. The sample lists 55,000 to 70,000 distinct CDR3 sequences; roughly a tenth were seen once. The sequenced material came from whole blood. The V gene is TRBV9, the J gene TRBJ2-5, with no clear D. The source is an adult who was a healthcare worker with PCR-confirmed SARS-CoV-2 infection or an uninfected control (not recorded which). The CDR3 spells CASSPPGETQYF. The CDR3 coding sequence is TGTGCCAGCAGCCCCCCGGGAGAGACCCAGTACTTC.